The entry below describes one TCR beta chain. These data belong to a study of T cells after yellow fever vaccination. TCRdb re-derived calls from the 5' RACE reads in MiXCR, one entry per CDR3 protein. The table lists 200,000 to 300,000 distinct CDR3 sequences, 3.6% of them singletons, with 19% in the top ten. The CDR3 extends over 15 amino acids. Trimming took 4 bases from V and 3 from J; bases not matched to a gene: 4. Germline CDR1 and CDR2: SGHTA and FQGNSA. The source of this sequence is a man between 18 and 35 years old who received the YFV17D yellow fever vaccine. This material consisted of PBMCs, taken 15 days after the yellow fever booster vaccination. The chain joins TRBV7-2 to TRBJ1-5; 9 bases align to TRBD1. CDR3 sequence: CASSWGDRDNQPQHF. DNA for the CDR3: TGTGCCAGCAGCTGGGGGGACAGGGACAATCAGCCCCAGCATTTT.